The 8 T cell receptor beta chains below come from one sample, sequenced in a study of blood T cell repertoires in COVID-19. Method: immunoSEQ multiplex PCR; TCRdb's copy keeps in-frame clones and lacks some. Found here are a few hundred thousand clones, roughly 85% of them singletons; the top ten hold approximately 2.3%. Material for sequencing was peripheral blood. These receptors originate from a woman in her seventies with COVID-19, enrolled during active disease.

The chain employs TRBV24-1 and TRBJ2-7; the D call may be TRBD1 or TRBD2 (9 bases each). Germline V lookup: CDR1 KGHDR, CDR2 SFDVKD. Trimming removed 2 bases at V and 5 bases at J, with 30 bases between. The CDR3 extends over 20 amino acids. CDR3 residues: CATSDYPGQGLWLAGNEQYF. In nucleotides, the CDR3 is TGTGCCACCAGTGATTATCCGGGACAGGGCTTGTGGCTAGCGGGGAACGAGCAGTACTTC.

CDR3 amino acids: CASSNTGVRTKNTEAFF. In DNA, the CDR3 is TGTGCCAGCAGTAATACAGGGGTGCGGACAAAGAACACTGAAGCTTTCTTT. The chain joins TRBV6-2 or TRBV6-3 to TRBJ1-1; 7 bases line up with TRBD1. Losses at the gene ends were 5 bases for V and 1 base for J; bases not matched to a gene: 13. The CDR3 consists of 17 residues. Germline CDR1 MNHEY, CDR2 SVGEGT.

V is TRBV5-1 and J is TRBJ2-4; a weak D match, TRBD2 (6 bases). Germline V gene sequence: CDR1 SGHRS, CDR2 YFSETQ. V lost 0 bases to trimming and J lost 7 bases, with 11 bases between them. The CDR3 has 14 residues. The CDR3 sequence: CASSLVGEVNIQYF. DNA for the CDR3: TGCGCCAGCAGCTTGGTGGGGGAGGTTAACATTCAGTACTTC.

The chain employs TRBV6-5 and TRBJ2-7, with 7 bases fitting TRBD2. CDR1 is MNHEY, CDR2 SVGAGI, per germline. The CDR3 has 14 amino acids. V lost 5 bases to trimming and J lost 2 bases; unmatched junction nucleotides: 6. DNA of the CDR3: TGTGCCAGCAGTCCGACTAGCCCTCCCTACGAGCAGTACTTC. It translates to CASSPTSPPYEQYF.

CDR3 residues: CASSYLGTTTNTGELFF. In DNA, the CDR3 is TGTGCCAGCAGCTATCTGGGGACAACTACGAACACCGGGGAGCTGTTTTTT. The chain carries TRBV7-2 and TRBJ2-2; possibly TRBD1 for D (6 bases). The ends were cut back, 4 bases at V and 0 bases at J, with 15 bases in the middle. The CDR3 has 17 amino acids. The germline gives CDR1 SGHTA, CDR2 FQGNSA.

The genes are TRBV6-2 or TRBV6-3 and TRBJ2-7, with TRBD1 as a possible D gene (7 bases). Deletions cut 2 bases from V and 4 bases from J, with 18 bases between. In germline, CDR1 is MNHEY, CDR2 SVGEGT. This CDR3 contains 16 residues. DNA of the CDR3: TGTGCCAGCAGTTACGCCGGGGGTCAGGGGGGATACGAGCAGTACTTC. Translated, it gives CASSYAGGQGGYEQYF.

The chain combines TRBV5-1 with TRBJ2-7; a weak D match, TRBD1 (5 bases). V lost 4 bases and J 0 bases, leaving 11 bases between the germline ends. The germline V gene has CDR1 SGHRS and CDR2 YFSETQ. This CDR3 is built from 14 residues. This CDR3 reads CASSPRDSSYEQYF. The DNA of the CDR3 is TGCGCCAGCAGCCCCAGGGATAGCTCCTACGAGCAGTACTTC.

The sample holds a few counts of this clone. The J gene is TRBJ1-1, the V gene TRBV30; a possible D gene is TRBD1 (6 bases). The CDR3 consists of 15 residues. The V and J ends lost 6 bases and 7 bases respectively, with 24 bases between them. The V gene's germline CDR1 is GTSNPN and CDR2 SVGIG (reference sequence). CDR3 amino acids: CACPTGLSSSGEAFF. Here the CDR3 DNA reads TGTGCCTGCCCCACAGGGCTGTCCTCTTCCGGTGAAGCTTTCTTT.